This T cell receptor (beta chain) was captured by sequencing in a study of T cell repertoires in cytomegalovirus infection. Study conclusions and caveats: Dominating the ex vivo response were HLA-C-restricted CMV-specific TCR beta clonotypes.

As regards this clonotype: The antigen is undetermined.

This CDR3 contains 15 residues. Germline lookup yields CDR1 SGHTA and CDR2 FQGTGA. Trimming cost V 5 bases and J 6 bases; bases outside gene matches: 11. TCRdb called the reads again in MiXCR, with one record for every CDR3 protein. The data show some 940,000 distinct CDR3 sequences, with less than 40% seen just once and 11% to 15% held by the top ten. The chain employs TRBV7-3 and TRBJ1-1; 8 bases are a match to TRBD1. The sequence came from a human donor in good health (CMV status not recorded). Some clones in this sample may be carry-over from other donors' samples. The sequencing used cultured CD8+ T cells from PBMCs, collected from culture after CMV antigen stimulation. The CDR3 sequence is CASSLTRQGRAEAFF. The CDR3 nucleotides read TGTGCCAGCAGCCTCACGCGACAGGGGAGGGCTGAAGCTTTCTTT.